The clone carrying this TCR beta chain was seen only once. The antigen remains unidentified. This entry belongs to a study of CD8+CD57+ T cells in acquired aplastic anemia. The patients chosen for sequencing had shown expansion of CD8+CD57+ cells (detected by flow cytometry). Every patient was diagnosed with severe acquired aplastic anemia. This CDR3 has 15 amino acids. V was clipped by 5 bases and J by 1 base; unmatched bases: 5. In germline, CDR1 is LNHDA, CDR2 SQIVND (reference sequence). TCR beta VDJ and CDR3 profiling used genomic DNA as template. MiXCR, run by TCRdb on the reads, gives a single entry per CDR3 protein. The sample comprises a few hundred thousand distinct CDR3 sequences, roughly a third of which are singletons, and approximately 0.82% rests with the top ten. Study-wide results and caveats: Almost 30 sequences, all CD8+ CDR3, were shared between patients and controls.

The chain employs TRBV19 and TRBJ1-5, with 7 nucleotides matching TRBD1. The specimen sequenced was sorted CD4+, CD8+, or CD8+CD57+ T cells (not recorded which) from PBMCs. The source is a human donor with aplastic anemia. This CDR3 is CASSLSGQSNQPQHF. The CDR3 DNA reads TGTGCCAGTAGTCTCTCGGGACAGAGCAATCAGCCCCAGCATTTT.